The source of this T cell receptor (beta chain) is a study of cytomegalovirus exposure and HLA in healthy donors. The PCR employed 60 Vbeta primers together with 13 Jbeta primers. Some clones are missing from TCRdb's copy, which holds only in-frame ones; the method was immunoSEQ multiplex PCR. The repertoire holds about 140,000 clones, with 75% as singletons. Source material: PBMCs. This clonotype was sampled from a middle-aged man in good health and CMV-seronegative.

In DNA form, the CDR3 reads TGTGCCAGCAGCTTACTCGGACTAGAGTGGTGGGAAAACATTCAGTACTTC. Translation: CASSLLGLEWWENIQYF. V and J are TRBV7-9 and TRBJ2-4; 7 nucleotides line up with TRBD2. The CDR3 loop spans 17 amino acids. Unmatched junction bases numbered 12, after V lost 2 bases and J lost 5 bases. The germline V gene has CDR1 SEHNR and CDR2 FQNEAQ (reference sequence).